This T cell receptor (beta chain) was identified during a study of shared clonotypes between healthy human individuals. The table came from immunoSEQ multiplex PCR; TCRdb's copy has only in-frame clones and leaves some out. The table includes around 2.1 million clones, 90% to 96% detected once. Study-wide points: Generation probability values for non-shared clonotypes were lower than those for clonotypes shared by all four donors.

In regard to this clone: Its antigen remains unidentified.

The sample consisted of naive CD4+ T cells sorted from blood. This sample's subset: CD45RA+ positively selected. This clonotype was obtained from a man younger than 35 in good health.

The CDR3 nucleotides read TGTGCCAGCAGTTTAGCCAGATACGAGCAGTACTTC. Residues: CASSLARYEQYF. This chain joins TRBV28 and TRBJ2-7; D uncertain. Trimming stripped 2 bases from V and 4 bases from J, with 6 bases between. The CDR3 is 12 amino acids. Germline values: CDR1 MDHEN, CDR2 SYDVKM. The variable domain in full, completed from reference TRBV28 and TRBJ2-7, reads DVKVTQSSRYLVKRTGEKVFLECVQDMDHENMFWYRQDPGLGLRLIYFSYDVKMKEKGDIPEGYSVSREKKERFSLILESASTNQTSMYLCASSLARYEQYFGPGTRLTVT.